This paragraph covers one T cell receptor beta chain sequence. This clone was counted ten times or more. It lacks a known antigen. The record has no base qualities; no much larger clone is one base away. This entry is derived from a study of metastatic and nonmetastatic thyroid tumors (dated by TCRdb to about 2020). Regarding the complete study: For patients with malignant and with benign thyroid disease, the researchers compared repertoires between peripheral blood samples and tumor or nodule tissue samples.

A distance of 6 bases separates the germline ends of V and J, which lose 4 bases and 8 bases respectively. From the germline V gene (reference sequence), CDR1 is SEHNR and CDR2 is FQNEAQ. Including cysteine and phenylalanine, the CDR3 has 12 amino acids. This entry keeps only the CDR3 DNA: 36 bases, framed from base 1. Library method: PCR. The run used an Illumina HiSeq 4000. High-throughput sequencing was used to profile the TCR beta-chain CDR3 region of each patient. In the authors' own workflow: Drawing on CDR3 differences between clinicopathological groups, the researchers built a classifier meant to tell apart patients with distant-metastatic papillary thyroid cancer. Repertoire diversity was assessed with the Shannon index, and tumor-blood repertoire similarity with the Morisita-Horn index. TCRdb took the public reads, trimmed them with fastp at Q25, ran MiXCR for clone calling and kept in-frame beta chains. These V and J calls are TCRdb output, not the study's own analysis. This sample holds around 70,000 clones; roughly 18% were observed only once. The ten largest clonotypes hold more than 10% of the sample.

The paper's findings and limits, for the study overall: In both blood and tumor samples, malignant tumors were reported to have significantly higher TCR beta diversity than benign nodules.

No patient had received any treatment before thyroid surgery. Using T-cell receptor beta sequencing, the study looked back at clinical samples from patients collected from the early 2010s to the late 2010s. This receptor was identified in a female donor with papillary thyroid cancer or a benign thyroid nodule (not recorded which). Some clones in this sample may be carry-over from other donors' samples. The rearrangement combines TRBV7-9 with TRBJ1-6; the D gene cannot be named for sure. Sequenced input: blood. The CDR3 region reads CASSSEDSPLHF. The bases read TGTGCCAGCAGCTCCGAGGATTCACCCCTCCACTTT.